This T cell receptor (beta chain) is drawn from a study of CD8+CD57+ T cells in acquired aplastic anemia. Findings and caveats of the study: Between patients and controls, CD8+ Simpson's diversity did not vary significantly.

CDR3 length equals 14 residues. Germline loops: CDR1 SQVTM, CDR2 ANQGSEA. J gave up 5 bases and V 7 bases, and 11 bases lay outside the gene matches. For this clonotype: As yet, its antigen is unknown.

Investigators profiled TCR beta VDJ and CDR3 from genomic DNA template. TCRdb reprocessed the reads via MiXCR and lists one record per CDR3 protein. Of around 80,000 distinct CDR3 sequences detected, less than 85% appear once; the ten largest clones hold 70% to 90%. The sequenced patients had an expansion of CD8+CD57+ cells seen by flow cytometry. The V and J genes are TRBV29-1 and TRBJ1-5, with 7 bases identical to TRBD1. The sequence derives from a human donor with aplastic anemia. Material for sequencing was sorted CD4+, CD8+, or CD8+CD57+ T cells (not recorded which) from PBMCs. The CDR3 DNA is TGCAGCGCCAGACAGGGATCGGGCGATCAGCCCCAGCATTTT. This translates into CSARQGSGDQPQHF.